Listed below are T cell receptor beta chains from one sample, sequenced in a study of shared clonotypes between healthy human individuals. Some clones are missing from TCRdb's copy, which holds only in-frame ones; the method was immunoSEQ multiplex PCR. The sample has under 1,100,000 clones, more than 60% seen once. The sample taken for sequencing was memory CD4+ T cells sorted from blood. These receptor sequences come from a man aged 18 to 30 in good health. The CDR3 runs from the conserved cysteine through the conserved F or W. Each record gives: CDR3 length, D gene, J gene, V gene, clone size, CDR3 protein, CDR3 DNA. A D gene is named only where the DNA matches it firmly. Clone size appears in some rows only: once, few, many, or a class for an expanded clone.

15 - TRBJ1-2 TRBV6-6 many CASSYWWTDNYGYTF TGTGCCAGCAGTTACTGGTGGACAGATAACTATGGCTACACCTTC
15 TRBD1 TRBJ2-5 TRBV28 - CASSHPTGGAETQYF TGTGCCAGCAGTCACCCTACAGGGGGCGCGGAGACCCAGTACTTC
14 TRBD1 TRBJ1-1 TRBV18 once CASSLQGADTEAFF TGTGCCAGCTCACTTCAGGGGGCTGACACTGAAGCTTTCTTT
14 TRBD2 TRBJ2-1 TRBV7-2 - CASSLGLAGGGQFF TGTGCCAGCAGCTTAGGATTAGCGGGAGGGGGACAGTTCTTC
15 - TRBJ1-5 TRBV5-1 - CASSLGVGGNQPQHF TGCGCCAGCAGCTTGGGTGTAGGTGGCAATCAGCCCCAGCATTTT
16 TRBD2 TRBJ2-5 TRBV5-1 - CASSREGLAVGETQYF TGCGCCAGCAGCCGCGAGGGACTAGCCGTTGGAGAGACCCAGTACTTC
12 - TRBJ2-1 TRBV7-9 - CASSSAYNEQFF TGTGCCAGCAGCTCGGCCTACAATGAGCAGTTCTTC
15 TRBD1 TRBJ2-7 TRBV19 - CASSPNRGVGHEQYF TGTGCCAGTAGCCCAAACAGGGGGGTCGGCCACGAGCAGTACTTC
15 TRBD1 TRBJ1-6 TRBV6-1 - CASSYTRQGGSPLHF TGTGCCAGCAGCTACACCAGACAGGGGGGTTCACCCCTCCACTTT
14 - TRBJ1-4 TRBV7-9 - CASSFGGGSEKLFF TGTGCCAGCAGCTTCGGAGGGGGGAGTGAAAAACTGTTTTTT
15 - TRBJ1-4 TRBV5-1 - CASSSAPATNEKLFF TGCGCCAGCAGCTCAGCACCAGCAACTAATGAAAAACTGTTTTTT